The 7 T cell receptor beta chains below come from one sample, sequenced in a study of post-analysis software for immune sequencing data. General study results and limits: Patients used five TRBV segments, including TRBV5-6, TRBV5-1 and TRBV20-1, more often than controls.

cDNA libraries for TCR beta contained unique molecular identifiers. Each CDR3 protein is one row after TCRdb ran MiXCR on the PCR reads. Here the sample spans fewer than 850,000 distinct CDR3 sequences, 46% being singletons. Their cognate antigens are unknown. Sequenced sample: blood. The receptor source for this set is a girl aged 10-17 years with multiple sclerosis.

The chain combines TRBV9 with TRBJ2-6; TRBD1 agrees at 10 bases. V gave up 0 bases and J gave up 4 bases; unmatched junction bases: 4. CDR1 and CDR2 from the germline V gene are SGDLS and YYNGEE. The CDR3 covers 17 residues. CDR3 protein: CASSVGQGAAGANVLTF. For the CDR3, the DNA is TGTGCCAGCAGCGTAGGACAGGGGGCAGCGGGGGCCAACGTCCTGACTTTC.

The chain uses TRBV2 and TRBJ1-3, with 7 bases lining up with TRBD1. CDR3 length: 19 amino acids. The V segment lost 2 bases and the J segment 1 base; nucleotides outside the gene matches: 14. Germline CDR1 SNHLY, CDR2 FYNNEI. The CDR3 loop is CASSETPYDRVRSGNTIYF. CDR3 nucleotides: TGTGCCAGCAGTGAAACCCCTTACGACAGGGTTCGTTCTGGAAACACCATATATTTT.

V and J are TRBV7-2 and TRBJ1-5, with D possibly being TRBD1 (6 bases). Trimming took 0 bases from V and 0 from J, leaving 12 bases between them. This CDR3 has 17 amino acids. CDR1 and CDR2 (germline): SGHTA, FQGNSA. CDR3 amino acids: CASSLAPGQSSNQPQHF. DNA of the CDR3: TGTGCCAGCAGCTTAGCTCCCGGACAGAGTAGCAATCAGCCCCAGCATTTT.

The rearrangement joins TRBV5-1 to TRBJ2-5, with a weak D call TRBD1 (7 bases). CDR3 length: 14 residues. Germline lookup yields CDR1 SGHRS and CDR2 YFSETQ. V gave up 4 bases and J gave up 2 bases, with 12 bases separating them. The CDR3 region is CASSAGGLQETQYF. DNA for the CDR3: TGCGCCAGCAGCGCAGGGGGACTGCAAGAGACCCAGTACTTC. Complete variable domain (other parts from reference TRBV5-1 and TRBJ2-5): KAGVTQTPRYLIKTRGQQVTLSCSPISGHRSVSWYQQTPGQGLQFLFEYFSETQRNKGNFPGRFSGRQFSNSRSEMNVSTLELGDSALYLCASSAGGLQETQYFGPGTRLLVL.

This clonotype appeared a few times. The chain links TRBV29-1 to TRBJ1-4; 7 nucleotides match TRBD1. After removal of 3 bases from V and 5 bases from J, the junction contained 6 bases not matched to a gene. CDR3 size: 14 residues. The germline gives CDR1 SQVTM, CDR2 ANQGSEA. The CDR3 DNA is TGCAGCGTTGATGAGACAGGGAGGAATGAAAAACTGTTTTTT. Its translation is CSVDETGRNEKLFF.

The genes are TRBV29-1 and TRBJ2-1; no reliable D call. The CDR3 has 11 residues. V was pared by 2 bases and J by 6 bases, with 5 bases between. Germline V gives CDR1 SQVTM, CDR2 ANQGSEA. The CDR3 nucleotides read TGCAGCGTTGAAATCCCCAATGAGCAGTTCTTC. Translating it yields CSVEIPNEQFF.

The rearrangement joins TRBV7-9 to TRBJ2-5; weak D call: TRBD1 (5 bases). Germline values: CDR1 SEHNR, CDR2 FQNEAQ (reference sequence). V gave up 5 bases and J gave up 4 bases, with 17 bases separating them. The CDR3 runs to 15 residues. CDR3 in DNA: TGTGCCAGCAGCGTAAACAGGAGCGCCAGAGAGACCCAGTACTTC. It specifies CASSVNRSARETQYF.